This is a list of T cell receptor beta chains from one sample in a study of blood T cell repertoires in COVID-19. Profiling relied on immunoSEQ multiplex PCR, and the TCRdb table lists in-frame clones only, not all of them. The sample carries under 450,000 clones, more than 85% recorded once. Sequencing was carried out using PBMCs or T cells enriched from blood (not recorded which). The receptors derive from a woman in her twenties or thirties who had recovered from COVID-19. Each CDR3 is given with its conserved first and last residue. Each record gives: J gene, V gene, CDR3 protein.

>TRBJ2-5|TRBV7-7
CASSSPGETQYF
>TRBJ2-7|TRBV6-4
CASRRLTFSYEQYF
>TRBJ2-3|TRBV6-1
CASSEPLLPLITDTQYF
>TRBJ1-2|TRBV5-1
CASSADAGTGPGYTF
>TRBJ2-1|TRBV5-4
CASSLDSGRGNEQFF
>TRBJ1-6|TRBV2
CASSEASRDRLRNSPLHF
>TRBJ1-3|TRBV11-2
CASRSLSSGNTIYF
>TRBJ1-3|TRBV28
CASSFTGKGLGNTIYF
>TRBJ1-1|TRBV5-6
CASSFISRQGPRENTEAFF
>TRBJ1-1|TRBV9
CASSVGNRNREAFF